This T cell receptor beta chain was retrieved from a study of CD8 T cells in ankylosing spondylitis. Broader study findings: From matched ankylosing spondylitis synovial fluid, disease-linked clones were reportedly recovered at significantly enriched levels. Typical of ankylosing spondylitis blood, it appeared, was a TCR beta motif of roughly eight highly homologous variants.

Libraries for TCR beta were made by quantitative 5'-RACE with molecular barcodes. TCRdb passed the 5' RACE reads through MiXCR, listing each CDR3 protein once. This table holds under 130,000 distinct CDR3 sequences, about 24% found once. Trimming pared 6 bases from V and 3 bases from J, leaving 5 bases between. The CDR3 sequence is 12 residues long. This clonotype showed up just a few times. Its cognate antigen is unknown. This rearrangement joins TRBV12-3 or TRBV12-4 to TRBJ2-2; D call uncertain. This sequence originates from a male donor with ankylosing spondylitis. Input material: synovial fluid, either unsorted or a sorted T cell fraction (not recorded which). The CDR3 DNA follows: TGTGCCAGCAGAGAATACACCGGGGAGCTGTTTTTT. Translated: CASREYTGELFF.